This T cell receptor beta chain came from a study of CD8 T cells in ankylosing spondylitis. Study conclusions and caveats: Clones linked with disease were CD8+ and fairly uncommon in the peripheral blood. In ankylosing spondylitis blood, a motif of several highly homologous TCR beta variants appeared characteristic. Reported data indicate significant enrichment of disease-linked clones within matched ankylosing spondylitis synovial fluid.

This clonotype was observed many times. The antigen remains unidentified. Quantitative barcoded 5'-RACE was used to prepare TCR beta libraries. From the 5' RACE reads, TCRdb called clonotypes with MiXCR, one entry per CDR3 protein. Of 230,000 or so distinct CDR3 sequences in the sample, under 30% were seen once. This CDR3 comprises 12 residues. Trimming removed 3 bases at V and 1 base at J, with 6 bases between. CDR1 DFQATT and CDR2 SNEGSKA come from the germline V gene (reference sequence). The sample taken for sequencing was blood, either unsorted or a sorted T cell fraction (not recorded which). The chain couples TRBV20-1 to TRBJ2-5; no clear D gene. The clonotype comes from a male donor with ankylosing spondylitis or in good health (not recorded which). The CDR3 sequence: CSARRLQETQYF. In nucleotides, the CDR3 is TGCAGTGCTAGGAGACTCCAAGAGACCCAGTACTTC.